The 8 T cell receptor beta chains given below trace back to one sample, sequenced in a study of T cell repertoires in cytomegalovirus infection. TCRdb re-called the reads through MiXCR, storing one row per CDR3 protein. The sample holds 150,000 to 200,000 distinct CDR3 sequences, about 20% seen once. Sequencing used PBMCs. The receptors were sampled from a human donor in good health (CMV status not recorded). Some clones in this sample may be carry-over from other donors' samples.

In its sample, this clonotype was seen many times. The V call is TRBV7-9, the J call TRBJ1-3; 7 nucleotides agree with TRBD1. Trimming took 8 bases from V and 8 from J; bases not matched to a gene: 6. CDR3 length equals 12 residues. The germline V gene has CDR1 SEHNR and CDR2 FQNEAQ (reference sequence). This chain's CDR3 is CASDRDLDTIYF. As DNA, the CDR3 is TGTGCCAGCGACAGGGATTTAGACACCATATATTTT.

This clonotype showed up just a few times. V is TRBV12-3 or TRBV12-4 and J is TRBJ1-1; D call uncertain. V was shortened by 0 bases and J by 10 bases, with 9 bases between the two germline ends. There are 12 residues in the CDR3. The CDR3, as DNA: TGTGCCAGCAGTTTAGCGAGTAGAAGAGCTTTCTTT. Translated, it gives CASSLASRRAFF.

This chain links TRBV2 with TRBJ2-5, with D perhaps being TRBD1 or TRBD2 (5 bases each). CDR3 length: 13 residues. Germline V gives CDR1 SNHLY, CDR2 FYNNEI. The V end was cut by 6 bases, the J end by 7 bases, with 15 bases between. For the CDR3, the DNA is TGTGCCAGCAGAGAGACCGGGGCCGGGACCCAGTACTTC. This translates into CASRETGAGTQYF.

Ten or more counts support this clonotype. V is TRBV7-8 and J is TRBJ1-4, with 8 bases matching TRBD1. Trimming cost V 3 bases and J 2 bases; bases outside gene matches: 2. This CDR3 comprises 15 residues. Germline CDR1 is SGHVS and CDR2 is FQNEAQ. The CDR3 protein is CASSLNRGTNEKLFF. The CDR3 DNA is TGTGCCAGCAGCTTGAACAGGGGGACTAATGAAAAACTGTTTTTT.

This clonotype was found once. J is TRBJ1-4 and V is TRBV5-6; possible D gene TRBD1, 5 bases. V gave up 6 bases and J gave up 12 bases, with 18 bases separating them. Germline assignment: CDR1 SGHDT and CDR2 YYEEEE. This CDR3 comprises 13 residues. DNA for the CDR3: TGTGCCAGCACCCGGGGCCAGGGTACGGAACTGTTTTTT. The encoded protein is CASTRGQGTELFF.

This sequence joins TRBV12-3 or TRBV12-4 and TRBJ2-5, with TRBD1 matching 9 bases. This CDR3 spans 13 amino acids. V lost 5 bases, J lost 5 bases, and 3 bases stayed unmatched. The DNA for the CDR3 is TGTGCCAGCAGTGAACAGGGGGCCGAGACCCAGTACTTC. As protein: CASSEQGAETQYF.

This clonotype occurred once. The chain joins TRBV20-1 to TRBJ1-2; D is undetermined. The germline V gene encodes CDR1 DFQATT and CDR2 SNEGSKA (reference sequence). The CDR3 is 11 amino acids. The V end was cut by 0 bases, the J end by 7 bases, with 6 bases between. CDR3 amino acids: CSARDGLGYTF. The CDR3 DNA reads TGCAGTGCTAGAGATGGTCTTGGCTACACCTTC.

Only a few counts were recorded for this clonotype. The chain couples TRBV7-2 to TRBJ1-2; D is perhaps TRBD1 (5 bases). Trimming cost V 6 bases and J 10 bases, with 15 bases left between them. CDR1 and CDR2 (germline): SGHTA, FQGNSA. The CDR3 is 12 residues long. In DNA form, the CDR3 reads TGTGCCAGCAGTAAAGGAGGGGTTTCCTACACCTTC. Its protein product is CASSKGGVSYTF.